These 24 T cell receptor beta chains share one sample of origin, sequenced in a study of shared clonotypes between healthy human individuals. Profiled with immunoSEQ multiplex PCR; TCRdb holds only in-frame clones, not every one. The table records under 1,100,000 clones, roughly 74% of them present only once. Sample: memory CD4+ T cells from PBMCs. Regarding subset: CD45RA-negative fraction. All receptors come from a man aged 18 to 35 in good health. Some clones in this sample may be carry-over from other donors' samples.

The genes are TRBV7-8 and TRBJ2-3; 9 bases are a match to TRBD1. The CDR3 sequence is 14 residues long. Germline CDR1 and CDR2: SGHVS and FQNEAQ. The V and J ends lost 5 bases and 5 bases, in that order; junction bases with no gene match: 5. The CDR3 protein is CASSRGQGIDTQYF. DNA for the CDR3: TGTGCCAGCAGCCGGGGACAGGGCATAGATACGCAGTATTTT. Filled out from reference TRBV7-8 and TRBJ2-3, the complete variable domain reads GAGVSQSPRYKVAKRGQDVALRCDPISGHVSLFWYQQALGQGPEFLTYFQNEAQLDKSGLPSDRFFAERPEGSVSTLKIQRTQQEDSAVYLCASSRGQGIDTQYFGPGTRLTVL.

The rearrangement uses TRBV28 and TRBJ2-2; 14 bases line up with TRBD2. The junction had 5 bases not matched to a gene; V was cut back by 7 bases and J by 4 bases. CDR3 size: 16 residues. Germline CDR1 and CDR2: MDHEN and SYDVKM. The CDR3 is CASMDGTSGSTGELFF. The CDR3 DNA follows: TGTGCCAGCATGGATGGGACTAGCGGGAGCACCGGGGAGCTGTTTTTT.

This clone appeared a few times. This rearrangement joins TRBV15 to TRBJ2-7; D is ambiguous. Deletions cut 1 base from V and 0 bases from J, with 10 bases between. The CDR3 covers 15 residues. Germline values: CDR1 LNHNV, CDR2 YYDKDF (reference sequence). The CDR3 DNA is TGTGCCACCAGCAGAGGGCGCGACCGCTCCTACGAGCAGTACTTC. This translates into CATSRGRDRSYEQYF.

The chain recombines TRBV11-2 with TRBJ1-1, with D possibly being TRBD1 (6 bases). Germline assignment: CDR1 SGHAT and CDR2 FQNNGV. The germline V and J ends were trimmed by 0 bases and 5 bases, with 22 bases remaining between them. The CDR3 length is 18 residues. This chain's CDR3 is CASSLELGQGRLGTEAFF. Written as DNA, the CDR3 is TGTGCCAGCAGCTTAGAGTTGGGTCAGGGGAGATTGGGGACTGAAGCTTTCTTT. The full variable domain, completed using reference TRBV11-2 and TRBJ1-1, is EAGVAQSPRYKIIEKRQSVAFWCNPISGHATLYWYQQILGQGPKLLIQFQNNGVVDDSQLPKDRFSAERLKGVDSTLKIQPAKLEDSAVYLCASSLELGQGRLGTEAFFGQGTRLTVV.

The V call is TRBV2, the J call TRBJ1-6; D unclear. Germline lookup yields CDR1 SNHLY and CDR2 FYNNEI. V shed 6 bases and J shed 9 bases, with 12 bases lying between them. The CDR3 has 13 amino acids. The CDR3 bases are TGTGCCAGCAGCTACAGAAACGGTTCACCCCTCCACTTT. It is translated as CASSYRNGSPLHF.

The gene calls are TRBV6-1 and TRBJ2-3, with D perhaps TRBD1 or TRBD2 (6 bases each). The germline V gene has CDR1 MNHNS and CDR2 SASEGT. V was shortened by 1 base and J by 3 bases, with 14 bases between the two germline ends. The CDR3 sequence is 16 residues long. This chain's CDR3 is CASSEVWGARTDTQYF. The CDR3 DNA sequence: TGTGCCAGCAGTGAAGTTTGGGGGGCTCGGACAGATACGCAGTATTTT.

The chain combines TRBV10-3 with TRBJ2-2; TRBD2 matches at 9 bases. Germline V gene data show CDR1 as ENHRY and CDR2 as SYGVKD. After removal of 3 bases from V and 4 bases from J, the junction contained 6 bases not matched to a gene. The CDR3 loop spans 16 amino acids. The CDR3 nucleotides are TGTGCCATCAGTGAATCTCGCGGGAGGGGCACCGGGGAGCTGTTTTTT. It is translated as CAISESRGRGTGELFF.

This chain links TRBV18 with TRBJ1-3; maybe TRBD1 (6 bases). Looked up from germline, CDR1 is KGHSH and CDR2 is LQKENI. Trimming took 3 bases from V and 0 from J, leaving 15 bases between them. CDR3 length: 17 residues. The CDR3 bases are TGTGCCAGCTCACCGGAAACAGGGTTTAGCTCTGGAAACACCATATATTTT. Translating it yields CASSPETGFSSGNTIYF.

The V and J genes are TRBV28 and TRBJ1-5; TRBD1 aligns across 8 bases. The CDR3 covers 15 residues. V trimming: 4 bases; J trimming: 2 bases; junction bases outside the gene matches: 4. CDR1 is MDHEN, CDR2 SYDVKM, per germline. The CDR3 DNA reads TGTGCCAGCAGTTATCAGGGGGCTGGCAATCAGCCCCAGCATTTT. Its protein product is CASSYQGAGNQPQHF.

This rearrangement joins TRBV2 to TRBJ1-6; unclear D gene. Trimming left V 4 bases short and J 5 bases short, with 12 bases between. There are 15 residues in the CDR3. Germline lookup yields CDR1 SNHLY and CDR2 FYNNEI. The CDR3 nucleotides read TGTGCCAGCAGTGTAGGGCCGTGGAATAATTCACCCCTCCACTTT. It encodes CASSVGPWNNSPLHF.

V and J are TRBV6-4 and TRBJ2-3; the D gene is possibly TRBD1 (5 bases). The V and J ends lost 0 bases and 1 base respectively, with 5 bases between them. CDR1 is MRHNA, CDR2 SNTAGT, per germline. CDR3 size: 14 residues. CDR3 DNA sequence: TGTGCCAGCAGTGACTCAGGGGGCACAGATACGCAGTATTTT. Protein: CASSDSGGTDTQYF.

For the CDR3, the DNA is TGTGCCAGCTCACCTCAACGGGAGGGAATGAACACCGGGGAGCTGTTTTTT. It is translated as CASSPQREGMNTGELFF. The chain couples TRBV18 to TRBJ2-2; 8 positions match TRBD2. The CDR3 totals 17 residues. V lost 3 bases, J lost 1 base, and 7 bases stayed unmatched. Germline CDR1 KGHSH, CDR2 LQKENI.

The chain recombines TRBV7-3 with TRBJ2-3; no firm D call. The CDR3 spans 14 residues. Looked up from germline, CDR1 is SGHTA and CDR2 is FQGTGA. With 4 bases removed from V and 2 bases from J, the gap between germline ends came to 10 bases. The CDR3 DNA reads TGTGCCAGCAGCTCTCTCGAGCACACAGATACGCAGTATTTT. Translation: CASSSLEHTDTQYF.

The chain uses TRBV6-5 and TRBJ1-2, with 9 positions matching TRBD1. The CDR3 runs to 15 residues. Germline CDR1 reads MNHEY; CDR2 reads SVGAGI. V was clipped by 2 bases and J by 8 bases; unmatched bases: 9. The CDR3 protein is CASSYPTNRGRGYTF. The CDR3 DNA reads TGTGCCAGCAGTTACCCAACCAACAGGGGGCGAGGCTACACCTTC.

Concerning this clone: This specimen includes other DNA sequences encoding the same CDR3. CDR3 region: CASSLGLAGGTDTQYF. The CDR3 coding sequence is TGTGCCAGCAGTCTGGGGCTAGCGGGAGGGACAGATACGCAGTATTTT. The genes are TRBV28 and TRBJ2-3, with TRBD2 matching 12 bases. J was trimmed by 3 bases and V by 5 bases; bases with no gene match: 6. This CDR3 has 16 amino acids. Germline V gives CDR1 MDHEN, CDR2 SYDVKM.

This clone showed up many times. The chain joins TRBV27 to TRBJ2-3; 10 nucleotides match TRBD2. This CDR3 spans 17 amino acids. V was pared by 5 bases and J by 8 bases, with 16 bases of the junction left unmatched. The V gene's germline CDR1 is MNHEY and CDR2 SMNVEV (reference sequence). As DNA, the CDR3 is TGTGCCAGCAGTACCGAGCGGGAGGGAGGGATCGTCGGTACGCAGTATTTT. Translated, it gives CASSTEREGGIVGTQYF.

Turning to this clone: This CDR3 is also generated by other DNA sequences in the sample. The chain uses TRBV29-1 and TRBJ1-2; D may be TRBD1 (6 bases). V was trimmed by 6 bases and J by 4 bases, leaving 12 bases between them. CDR3 size: 12 residues. Looked up from germline, CDR1 is SQVTM and CDR2 is ANQGSEA. CDR3 coding DNA: TGCAGCGTCAACGAGGGGGGCTATGGCTACACCTTC. Amino acid sequence: CSVNEGGYGYTF. The variable domain in full, with the rest retrieved from reference TRBV29-1 and TRBJ1-2, is SAVISQKPSRDICQRGTSLTIQCQVDSQVTMMFWYRQQPGQSLTLIATANQGSEATYESGFVIDKFPISRPNLTFSTLTVSNMSPEDSSIYLCSVNEGGYGYTFGSGTRLTVV.

The V and J genes are TRBV28 and TRBJ2-7; 9 bases align to TRBD1. Trimming at V came to 5 bases and at J to 3 bases, leaving 8 bases not matched to a gene. The CDR3 has 15 residues. Germline V gene data show CDR1 as MDHEN and CDR2 as SYDVKM. CDR3 loop: CASSIQGALVYEQYF. CDR3 nucleotide sequence: TGTGCCAGCAGTATACAGGGGGCTCTGGTCTACGAGCAGTACTTC.

The rearrangement links TRBV15 to TRBJ2-2; tentatively, D is TRBD1 (6 bases). There are 18 residues in the CDR3. Per germline, CDR1 LNHNV and CDR2 YYDKDF (reference sequence). V lost 0 bases and J lost 1, with 15 bases in between. The CDR3 region is CATSRDYDLTGNTGELFF. In nucleotides, the CDR3 is TGTGCCACCAGCAGAGATTATGATTTGACAGGGAACACCGGGGAGCTGTTTTTT.

This clone was seen only a few times. The chain joins TRBV27 to TRBJ2-7, with D perhaps TRBD1 (6 bases). Deletions cut 5 bases from V and 0 bases from J, with 14 bases between. CDR1 and CDR2 (germline): MNHEY, SMNVEV (reference sequence). This CDR3 comprises 15 residues. The CDR3, as DNA: TGTGCCAGCAGTCGGAGTCAGGGGATCTCCTACGAGCAGTACTTC. This codes for CASSRSQGISYEQYF.

The rearrangement uses TRBV18 and TRBJ1-2, with D possibly TRBD1 on 6 matching bases. The CDR3 length is 14 residues. V lost 3 bases and J lost 4, with 12 bases in between. Germline CDR1 is KGHSH and CDR2 is LQKENI. CDR3 residues: CASSPDRLPYGYTF. Written as DNA, the CDR3 is TGTGCCAGCTCACCGGACAGACTACCCTATGGCTACACCTTC.

The chain uses TRBV7-2 and TRBJ1-5; 7 nucleotides match TRBD1. The CDR3 is 15 amino acids. V gave up 5 bases and J gave up 7 bases; unmatched junction bases: 11. Germline CDR1 reads SGHTA; CDR2 reads FQGNSA. The CDR3 DNA is TGTGCCAGCAGCCCCCAAAACAGGGGTCGGCAGCCCCAGCATTTT. Protein product: CASSPQNRGRQPQHF.

This clone was seen only a few times. This chain uses TRBV28 with TRBJ1-2; 7 bases align to TRBD1. V shed 4 bases, J shed 7 bases, and the junction held 3 bases outside the gene matches. The CDR3 is 12 residues long. Per the germline V gene, CDR1 is MDHEN and CDR2 is SYDVKM. DNA for the CDR3: TGTGCCAGCAGTTCCCGGACAGGTGGCTACACCTTC. It is translated as CASSSRTGGYTF.

The chain couples TRBV2 to TRBJ1-4, with no clear D. In germline, CDR1 is SNHLY, CDR2 FYNNEI. V lost 4 bases to trimming and J lost 0 bases, with 12 bases between them. The CDR3 runs 16 residues. CDR3 sequence: CASSVGPTATNEKLFF. The CDR3, as DNA: TGTGCCAGCAGTGTCGGCCCGACTGCAACTAATGAAAAACTGTTTTTT.